This entry lists 2 T cell receptor beta chains sequenced from one sample in a study of blood T cell repertoires in COVID-19. The assay was immunoSEQ multiplex PCR, and TCRdb's table has in-frame clones only and misses some. The sample holds around 300,000 clones, about nine tenths seen once. Sequencing used PBMCs or T cells enriched from blood (not recorded which). The receptors were gathered from a woman aged 55-70 years who had recovered from COVID-19.

The chain recombines TRBV9 with TRBJ2-7, with TRBD1 matching 10 bases. The CDR3 is 16 residues long. From germline, CDR1 is SGDLS and CDR2 YYNGEE. The trim removed 0 bases at V and 7 bases at J, leaving 10 bases unmatched. The CDR3 loop is CASSVETSGQGSEQYF. In DNA form, the CDR3 reads TGTGCCAGCAGCGTAGAAACATCGGGACAGGGGTCTGAGCAGTACTTC.

This clone was recorded only once. J is TRBJ1-6 and V is TRBV5-5, with TRBD1 matching over 10 bases. Losses at the gene ends were 0 bases for V and 8 bases for J; bases not matched to a gene: 8. Germline CDR1 is SGHKS and CDR2 is YYEKEE (reference sequence). The CDR3 has 17 amino acids. The CDR3 DNA reads TGTGCCAGCAGCTTGGCCTGGACAGGGGGGCCGGATTCACCCCTCCACTTT. It codes for CASSLAWTGGPDSPLHF.